Listed here is a single TCR beta chain. Its antigen is as yet unknown. It was with 60 Vbeta and 13 Jbeta primers that the PCR ran. The data were produced by immunoSEQ multiplex PCR, yet TCRdb's version contains in-frame clones alone and is incomplete. The table has some 140,000 clones, roughly 72% seen once. CDR1 and CDR2 from the germline V gene are SGHAT and FQDESV (reference sequence). V lost 4 bases to trimming and J lost 3 bases, with 15 bases between them. The CDR3 has 15 amino acids. This record belongs to a study of cytomegalovirus exposure and HLA in healthy donors. The overall study: Earlier sequencing of about 179 million T cells yielded 100 million to 120 million unique TCR beta sequences.

Points from the study as a whole: With high specificity and sensitivity, the classifier reportedly diagnosed cytomegalovirus status. Generally TCR sequences proved uncommon, though certain public TCRs appeared in numerous donors.

The TCR was taken from a man aged 25-45 years in good health and CMV-seronegative. V usage is TRBV11-1 and J usage is TRBJ1-1; D is uncertain. The source material was PBMCs. This CDR3 is CASSSDAWRDTEAFF. The CDR3 DNA reads TGTGCCAGCAGCTCCGATGCCTGGAGGGACACTGAAGCTTTCTTT.